Below, 28 T cell receptor beta chains from the same sample are listed, as sequenced in a study of cytomegalovirus exposure and HLA in healthy donors (TCRdb year 2017). Libraries were constructed by the immunoSEQ multiplex PCR assay. The multiplex PCR relied on a mix of 60 forward primers for TCR Vbeta segments and 13 reverse primers for TCR Jbeta segments. Drawn from immuneACCESS, this table holds only the in-frame rearrangements with V and J called that TCRdb kept. Clones are partly lost; checked studies trace under half to an unresolved V gene and leave the rest unexplained. A total of roughly 120,000 clones appear in this sample, 65% to 85% of them only once. Roughly 6.2% of the sample is taken by the ten largest. Sequenced input: PBMCs. The receptors shown here come from a man aged 25 to 45 in good health and CMV-seropositive.

Notes on this clone: Other DNA sequences in the same sample also yield this CDR3. The chain combines TRBV19 with TRBJ1-3; D is unclear. Trimming removed 3 bases at V and 0 bases at J, with 6 bases between. There are 14 residues in the CDR3. The germline gives CDR1 LNHDA, CDR2 SQIVND (reference sequence). In DNA form, the CDR3 reads TGTGCCAGTAGTATCTCCAGCTCTGGAAACACCATATATTTT. This translates into CASSISSSGNTIYF.

This clone occurred once. The rearrangement joins TRBV11-2 to TRBJ2-7, with TRBD1 identical over 8 bases. Germline V gene data show CDR1 as SGHAT and CDR2 as FQNNGV. V shed 5 bases and J 5 bases; nucleotides not matched to a gene: 5. The CDR3 consists of 13 residues. The CDR3 sequence: CASSPRQGHEQYF. CDR3 nucleotides: TGTGCCAGCAGCCCGCGACAGGGGCACGAGCAGTACTTC.

This sequence joins TRBV19 and TRBJ2-2; tentative D call: TRBD2 (5 bases). The CDR3 covers 13 residues. The germline gives CDR1 LNHDA, CDR2 SQIVND (reference sequence). V lost 7 bases and J 6 bases, leaving 12 bases between the germline ends. The CDR3 is CASNILEAGELFF. DNA of the CDR3: TGTGCCAGTAACATATTGGAGGCCGGGGAGCTGTTTTTT.

The chain uses TRBV23-1 and TRBJ1-5; TRBD1 might be the D (5 bases). TRBV23-1 is designated an ORF whose function remains uncertain. V was clipped by 6 bases and J by 0 bases, with 18 bases between them. The length of the CDR3 is 17 residues. The CDR3: CASSPGPAGYSNQPQHF. CDR3 nucleotides: TGCGCCAGCAGCCCAGGACCTGCAGGGTATAGCAATCAGCCCCAGCATTTT.

V is TRBV9 and J is TRBJ2-1; D is uncertain. Germline lookup yields CDR1 SGDLS and CDR2 YYNGEE. V dropped 0 bases and J dropped 1 base, with 8 bases sitting between them. The CDR3 length is 15 residues. The CDR3 is CASSVDQESYNEQFF. CDR3 bases: TGTGCCAGCAGCGTAGATCAAGAGTCCTACAATGAGCAGTTCTTC.

The chain has TRBV27 and TRBJ2-1; 9 bases fit TRBD1. This CDR3 has 15 residues. Looked up from germline, CDR1 is MNHEY and CDR2 is SMNVEV (reference sequence). V dropped 8 bases and J dropped 5; count of bases not matched to a gene: 10. The CDR3 bases are TGTGCCAGCGGACCGGGACAGGGAATAGACAATGAGCAGTTCTTC. Translated: CASGPGQGIDNEQFF.

The J gene is TRBJ2-3, the V gene TRBV2; D is undetermined. Trimming removed 1 base at V and 4 bases at J, with 12 bases between. The germline gives CDR1 SNHLY, CDR2 FYNNEI. The CDR3 is made up of 15 amino acids. The CDR3 region has the DNA TGTGCCAGCAGTGAAGTTGCGGCAATGGCAGATACGCAGTATTTT. As protein: CASSEVAAMADTQYF.

The chain links TRBV28 to TRBJ2-7, with a possible D match to TRBD2 (5 bases). CDR3 length: 11 amino acids. Germline CDR1 is MDHEN and CDR2 is SYDVKM. With 5 bases removed from V and 7 bases from J, the gap between germline ends came to 9 bases. The CDR3 reads CASSVGMEQYF. As DNA, the CDR3 is TGTGCCAGCAGTGTCGGGATGGAGCAGTACTTC.

This clone was seen once. The chain recombines TRBV5-1 with TRBJ2-7; 10 bases are a match to TRBD2. Trimming at V came to 0 bases and at J to 2 bases, leaving 8 bases not matched to a gene. The CDR3 runs 17 residues. Germline CDR1 reads SGHRS; CDR2 reads YFSETQ. Written as DNA, the CDR3 is TGCGCCAGCAGCTTGGCCCTAGCGGGGGACTTCCCCTACGAGCAGTACTTC. It is translated as CASSLALAGDFPYEQYF.

V is TRBV11-2 and J is TRBJ2-2; the match to TRBD2 covers 7 bases. J was trimmed by 4 bases and V by 1 base; bases with no gene match: 3. The germline V gene has CDR1 SGHAT and CDR2 FQNNGV. CDR3 size: 15 residues. CDR3 amino acids: CASSLVGGSTGELFF. In nucleotides, the CDR3 is TGTGCCAGCAGCTTAGTGGGGGGGAGCACCGGGGAGCTGTTTTTT.

The chain has TRBV11-3 and TRBJ2-5; D is possibly TRBD1 (5 bases). CDR1 SGHNT and CDR2 YENEEA come from the germline V gene. Trimming pared 4 bases from V and 2 bases from J, leaving 8 bases between. The CDR3 length is 13 residues. DNA of the CDR3: TGTGCCAGCAGCTCCAGGGCTCAAGAGACCCAGTACTTC. The encoded protein is CASSSRAQETQYF.

This rearrangement joins TRBV4-1 to TRBJ2-3; 8 bases are shared with TRBD1. CDR1 MGHRA and CDR2 YSYEKL come from the germline V gene. J was trimmed by 6 bases and V by 0 bases; bases with no gene match: 20. The CDR3 loop spans 20 amino acids. CDR3 sequence: CASSQDLDSWTGTSSDTQYF. CDR3 DNA: TGCGCCAGCAGCCAAGATCTTGATTCTTGGACAGGGACATCCTCGGATACGCAGTATTTT.

The chain carries TRBV19 and TRBJ1-2; TRBD1 is a possible D gene (5 bases). This CDR3 comprises 11 residues. The V gene lost 5 bases and the J gene lost 6 bases, with 7 bases spanning the gap. CDR1 is LNHDA, CDR2 SQIVND, per germline (reference sequence). CDR3 nucleotides: TGTGCCAGTAGTGCAGGGCATGGCTACACCTTC. This codes for CASSAGHGYTF. Combining the CDR3 with reference TRBV19 and TRBJ1-2 gives the whole variable domain DGGITQSPKYLFRKEGQNVTLSCEQNLNHDAMYWYRQDPGQGLRLIYYSQIVNDFQKGDIAEGYSVSREKKESFPLTVTSAQKNPTAFYLCASSAGHGYTFGSGTRLTVV.

The gene calls are TRBV5-4 and TRBJ2-7; D perhaps matches TRBD2 (5 bases). CDR3 length: 15 residues. V lost 2 bases and J lost 3, with 15 bases in between. Germline V lookup: CDR1 SGHNT, CDR2 YYREEE (reference sequence). This chain's CDR3 is CASSFSMGAVYEQYF. The CDR3 DNA reads as TGTGCCAGCAGCTTTTCGATGGGAGCGGTCTACGAGCAGTACTTC.

J is TRBJ2-2 and V is TRBV7-8; no clear D. This CDR3 has 13 residues. V lost 5 bases and J lost 4, with 8 bases in between. Germline-derived CDR1 and CDR2 are SGHVS and FQNEAQ. The CDR3 nucleotides are TGTGCCAGCAGCGCAGGTGTCACCGGGGAGCTGTTTTTT. Translating gives CASSAGVTGELFF. Full variable domain (missing parts from reference TRBV7-8 and TRBJ2-2): GAGVSQSPRYKVAKRGQDVALRCDPISGHVSLFWYQQALGQGPEFLTYFQNEAQLDKSGLPSDRFFAERPEGSVSTLKIQRTQQEDSAVYLCASSAGVTGELFFGEGSRLTVL.

The chain joins TRBV7-8 to TRBJ2-7, with a tentative D call TRBD1 (5 bases). Germline V lookup: CDR1 SGHVS, CDR2 FQNEAQ. V was shortened by 2 bases and J by 3 bases, with 5 bases between the two germline ends. CDR3 length equals 12 residues. The CDR3 here is CASSLTGYEQYF. The DNA of the CDR3 is TGTGCCAGCAGCTTAACAGGCTACGAGCAGTACTTC.

The chain has TRBV9 and TRBJ1-4, with 8 nucleotides matching TRBD1. The CDR3 has 15 residues. Germline-derived CDR1 and CDR2 are SGDLS and YYNGEE. The J segment lost 9 bases and the V segment lost 0 bases, leaving 7 bases of the junction unmatched. DNA of the CDR3: TGTGCCAGCAGCGTAGGTGGACAGGGTGGCCAAAAACTGTTTTTT. It encodes CASSVGGQGGQKLFF. Variable domain in full (rest from reference TRBV9 and TRBJ1-4): DSGVTQTPKHLITATGQRVTLRCSPRSGDLSVYWYQQSLDQGLQFLIQYYNGEERAKGNILERFSAQQFPDLHSELNLSSLELGDSALYFCASSVGGQGGQKLFFGSGTQLSVL.

This chain links TRBV20-1 with TRBJ1-5; D remains ambiguous. The CDR3 totals 10 residues. Germline V gives CDR1 DFQATT, CDR2 SNEGSKA (reference sequence). V lost 3 bases, J lost 11 bases, and 8 bases lay in between. In DNA, the CDR3 is TGCAGTGCTAGTATGCAGGCCCAGCATTTT. Translated: CSASMQAQHF.

The chain is built from TRBV29-1 and TRBJ1-1; TRBD1 matches 11 bases. The junction had 5 bases not matched to a gene; V was cut back by 3 bases and J by 5 bases. Germline-derived CDR1 and CDR2 are SQVTM and ANQGSEA. The CDR3 spans 14 residues. The CDR3, as DNA: TGCAGCGTTGATGGGGGGACAGGGGGTACTGAAGCTTTCTTT. This codes for CSVDGGTGGTEAFF.

This sequence joins TRBV5-4 and TRBJ2-5, with 10 positions matching TRBD2. Germline V gene data show CDR1 as SGHNT and CDR2 as YYREEE (reference sequence). After removal of 2 bases from V and 4 bases from J, the junction contained 2 bases not matched to a gene. The CDR3 length is 14 residues. The CDR3 bases are TGTGCCAGCAGCTTAGCGGGGGGGGGAGAGACCCAGTACTTC. Protein sequence: CASSLAGGGETQYF.

The chain recombines TRBV5-1 with TRBJ2-2; D is possibly TRBD2 (6 bases). The CDR3 sequence is 15 residues long. V lost 3 bases to trimming and J lost 4 bases, with 13 bases between them. Germline lookup yields CDR1 SGHRS and CDR2 YFSETQ. The CDR3 DNA reads as TGCGCCAGCAGCTCTAACGGGGGAACCACCGGGGAGCTGTTTTTT. Residues: CASSSNGGTTGELFF.

The chain carries TRBV7-2 and TRBJ2-3; 12 bases match TRBD2. Germline CDR1 is SGHTA and CDR2 is FQGNSA. The CDR3 runs to 17 residues. V gave up 5 bases and J gave up 2 bases; unmatched junction bases: 8. The CDR3 loop reads CASSVTLAGGHTDTQYF. The DNA of the CDR3 is TGTGCCAGCAGCGTGACACTAGCGGGGGGCCACACAGATACGCAGTATTTT.

The V call is TRBV10-3, the J call TRBJ2-5, with TRBD1 matching over 8 bases. The CDR3 has 13 amino acids. V lost 8 bases to trimming and J lost 5 bases; unmatched junction nucleotides: 7. Germline V gives CDR1 ENHRY, CDR2 SYGVKD. The CDR3 reads CAIRGTGGETQYF. The DNA of the CDR3 is TGTGCCATCCGTGGGACAGGCGGGGAGACCCAGTACTTC.

Only one count was recorded for this clone. J is TRBJ2-1 and V is TRBV5-1; 9 bases are a match to TRBD2. The CDR3 loop spans 18 amino acids. V gave up 0 bases and J gave up 5 bases; unmatched junction bases: 12. Germline V gene sequence: CDR1 SGHRS, CDR2 YFSETQ. In DNA form, the CDR3 reads TGCGCCAGCAGCTTGGGGGGACTAGCCCAAGACCTAAACAATGAGCAGTTCTTC. This gives the protein CASSLGGLAQDLNNEQFF.

The V gene is TRBV30, the J gene TRBJ1-1; D is unclear. Germline V gene data show CDR1 as GTSNPN and CDR2 as SVGIG (reference sequence). V lost 0 bases to trimming and J lost 5 bases, with 7 bases between them. The CDR3 sequence is 12 residues long. DNA for the CDR3: TGTGCCTGGAGTGTAATCTCGACTGAAGCTTTCTTT. Translated, it gives CAWSVISTEAFF.

This chain connects TRBV4-1 to TRBJ2-6; 9 bases fit TRBD1. Trimming at V came to 7 bases and at J to 0 bases, leaving 7 bases not matched to a gene. CDR3 length equals 17 residues. Germline assignment: CDR1 MGHRA and CDR2 YSYEKL. CDR3 in DNA: TGCGCCAGCACAAGGACAGGGGATAACTCTGGGGCCAACGTCCTGACTTTC. This encodes CASTRTGDNSGANVLTF.

This rearrangement joins TRBV5-1 to TRBJ1-6; no clear D gene. CDR1 SGHRS and CDR2 YFSETQ come from the germline V gene. CDR3 size: 18 residues. The V gene lost 0 bases and the J gene lost 3 bases, with 16 bases spanning the gap. The CDR3 bases are TGCGCCAGCAGCTTGGGGGTTCCGGGGAAGTTCTATAATTCACCCCTCCACTTT. Amino acid sequence: CASSLGVPGKFYNSPLHF.

This clone was observed once. The rearrangement uses TRBV21-1 and TRBJ2-7; no check of the table's D call, TRBD2, against the DNA was made. TRBV21-1 is recorded as a pseudogene. This CDR3 comprises 16 residues. The CDR3 here is CARAGLAGGHHYEQYF. CDR3 in DNA: TGTGCCAGGGCGGGACTAGCGGGGGGCCATCACTACGAGCAGTACTTC.